This is a list of T cell receptor beta chains from one sample in a study of shared clonotypes between healthy human individuals. Using immunoSEQ multiplex PCR, the repertoire was profiled, and TCRdb retains in-frame clones only, with some absent. The sample shows approximately 2.1 million clones, 85% to 95% of them seen only once. Source material: naive CD4+ T cells from PBMCs. Every receptor here comes from a man aged 18 to 35 in good health. Some clones in this sample may be carry-over from other donors' samples. The CDR3 runs from the conserved cysteine through the conserved F or W. D genes are given only for firm matches. Expanded clones are given a class, and other clones once, few, many or no size at all.

>TRBV6-1|.|.|TRBJ2-5
CASSMGLGQETQYF
TGTGCCAGCAGTATGGGATTGGGGCAAGAGACCCAGTACTTC
>TRBV14|.|.|TRBJ1-1
CASSQDWNTIGSNSEAFF
TGTGCCAGCAGCCAAGATTGGAACACCATAGGAAGTAACTCTGAAGCTTTCTTT
>TRBV14|TRBD1|.|TRBJ2-7
CASSHYRGLRNEQYF
TGTGCCAGCAGCCACTACAGGGGGCTGAGGAACGAGCAGTACTTC
>TRBV4-3|TRBD2|.|TRBJ2-1
CASSQDSSSGIYNEQFF
TGCGCCAGCAGCCAAGATAGTTCTAGCGGGATTTACAATGAGCAGTTCTTC
>TRBV6-6|TRBD1|.|TRBJ1-5
CASSRDRGNQPQHF
TGTGCCAGCAGTCGTGACAGGGGCAATCAGCCCCAGCATTTT
>TRBV7-3|.|.|TRBJ2-7
CASSLRPSYEQYF
TGTGCCAGCAGCTTGCGACCTTCCTACGAGCAGTACTTC
>TRBV7-2|.|.|TRBJ2-3
CASSLQALDTQYF
TGTGCCAGCAGCCTTCAGGCTCTAGATACGCAGTATTTT
>TRBV29-1|TRBD2|once|TRBJ2-5
CSVLPGLQETQYF
TGCAGCGTGCTACCGGGACTACAAGAGACCCAGTACTTC
>TRBV5-1|.|.|TRBJ1-3
CASSLENTIYF
TGCGCCAGCAGCTTGGAGAACACCATATATTTT
>TRBV4-1|.|.|TRBJ1-1
CASSQYSRGAEAFF
TGCGCCAGCAGCCAGTATTCCAGGGGCGCTGAAGCTTTCTTT
>TRBV5-1|.|.|TRBJ1-4
CASSSRGGTNEKLFF
TGCGCCAGCAGCTCCCGAGGGGGGACTAATGAAAAACTGTTTTTT
>TRBV15|.|.|TRBJ1-4
CATSAEGGKLFF
TGTGCCACCAGCGCCGAGGGGGGAAAACTGTTTTTT
>TRBV5-1|TRBD1|.|TRBJ2-7
CASSPRGGLRNEQYF
TGCGCCAGCAGCCCGAGAGGGGGCTTAAGGAACGAGCAGTACTTC
>TRBV5-1|TRBD2|.|TRBJ2-3
CASSLERSGSRSDTQYF
TGCGCCAGCAGCTTGGAGCGTAGCGGGAGTAGGTCAGATACGCAGTATTTT
>TRBV2|TRBD1|.|TRBJ1-3
CASSGGVTGDYGNTIYF
TGTGCCAGCAGTGGGGGAGTGACAGGGGATTATGGAAACACCATATATTTT
>TRBV28|TRBD1|.|TRBJ2-1
CTSSSTGVRNNEQFF
TGTACCAGCAGCTCAACAGGGGTCCGAAACAATGAGCAGTTCTTC
>TRBV6-5|.|.|TRBJ2-6
CASSLWGTGANVLTF
TGTGCCAGCAGCCTGTGGGGGACTGGGGCCAACGTCCTGACTTTC
>TRBV28|.|.|TRBJ1-1
CASRGTNTEAFF
TGTGCCAGCAGGGGGACGAACACTGAAGCTTTCTTT
>TRBV10-1|.|.|TRBJ2-7
CASSASGSKYEQYF
TGCGCCAGCAGCGCGTCAGGTTCTAAGTACGAGCAGTACTTC
>TRBV6-6|.|.|TRBJ1-4
CASGQTNEKLFF
TGTGCCAGCGGACAGACTAATGAAAAACTGTTTTTT
>TRBV28|.|.|TRBJ2-1
CASSFGRISDNEQFF
TGTGCCAGCAGTTTCGGTAGGATTAGCGACAATGAGCAGTTCTTC
>TRBV19|TRBD2|once|TRBJ2-1
CASSPRQGLASYNEQFF
TGTGCCAGTAGTCCCCGTCAGGGACTAGCATCTTACAATGAGCAGTTCTTC
>TRBV29-1|TRBD2|.|TRBJ2-7
CSGSSGDYEQYF
TGCAGCGGTAGTAGCGGGGACTACGAGCAGTACTTC
>TRBV28|TRBD1|.|TRBJ1-2
CASSPSGQGYGYTF
TGTGCCAGCAGTCCTTCTGGACAGGGGTACGGCTACACCTTC
>TRBV7-2|TRBD1|.|TRBJ1-4
CASSLVKGAEEKLFF
TGTGCCAGCAGCTTAGTCAAGGGGGCGGAGGAAAAACTGTTTTTT
>TRBV5-4|TRBD2|once|TRBJ2-1
CASTGTSGYNEQFF
TGTGCCAGTACCGGGACTAGCGGTTACAATGAGCAGTTCTTC
>TRBV28|.|.|TRBJ1-5
CASSFSGSNQPQHF
TGTGCCAGCAGTTTTTCAGGGTCCAATCAGCCCCAGCATTTT
>TRBV6-5|.|.|TRBJ1-1
CATMGRLNTEAFF
TGTGCCACCATGGGACGGTTGAACACTGAAGCTTTCTTT
>TRBV7-9|.|.|TRBJ1-5
CASSSTVGLQHF
TGTGCCAGCAGCTCAACCGTTGGGCTCCAGCATTTT
>TRBV19|TRBD1|.|TRBJ1-1
CASSMGQGVSTEAFF
TGTGCCAGTAGTATGGGGCAGGGGGTAAGCACTGAAGCTTTCTTT
>TRBV18|TRBD1|.|TRBJ1-5
CASSPRTGEQPQHF
TGTGCCAGCTCACCACGTACAGGGGAGCAGCCCCAGCATTTT
>TRBV28|.|.|TRBJ1-4
CASTAYYDEKLFF
TGTGCCAGCACCGCCTATTATGATGAAAAACTGTTTTTT
>TRBV5-6|TRBD1|.|TRBJ2-3
CASSQTGGWGTDTQYF
TGTGCCAGCAGCCAAACAGGGGGCTGGGGCACAGATACGCAGTATTTT
>TRBV28|TRBD1|.|TRBJ2-2
CASWDRANTGELFF
TGTGCCAGTTGGGACAGGGCGAACACCGGGGAGCTGTTTTTT
>TRBV15|.|.|TRBJ2-2
CATSRDLGGTGELFF
TGTGCCACCAGCAGAGACCTGGGGGGCACCGGGGAGCTGTTTTTT
>TRBV4-1|TRBD1|.|TRBJ1-2
CASSHLTGGGGYTF
TGCGCCAGCAGCCACTTGACAGGGGGAGGAGGCTACACCTTC
>TRBV4-1|.|.|TRBJ2-7
CASSQMGEVAYEQYF
TGCGCCAGCAGCCAGATGGGGGAGGTCGCCTACGAGCAGTACTTC
>TRBV6-5|.|.|TRBJ1-1
CASKLDGMYTEAFF
TGTGCCAGCAAATTGGACGGGATGTACACTGAAGCTTTCTTT
>TRBV15|.|.|TRBJ1-2
CATSILRGLSTF
TGTGCCACCAGCATCCTACGCGGGTTAAGCACCTTC
>TRBV7-8|TRBD1|.|TRBJ1-2
CASSPGQALFNYGYTF
TGTGCCAGCAGTCCCGGACAGGCCCTTTTCAACTATGGCTACACCTTC
>TRBV5-1|TRBD1|.|TRBJ2-1
CASRQGTGGNEQFF
TGCGCCAGCAGGCAAGGGACAGGGGGGAATGAGCAGTTCTTC
>TRBV5-6|TRBD1|.|TRBJ2-5
CASSLKINPGQGLETQYF
TGTGCCAGCAGCCTCAAAATAAACCCGGGACAGGGGTTGGAGACCCAGTACTTC
>TRBV6-5|.|once|TRBJ2-7
CASSYSGGSYEQYF
TGTGCCAGCAGTTACTCGGGGGGATCCTACGAGCAGTACTTC
>TRBV7-8|.|.|TRBJ1-1
CASSLSDSNTEAFF
TGTGCCAGCAGCTTATCGGACAGCAACACTGAAGCTTTCTTT
>TRBV5-5|.|.|TRBJ1-4
CASSLGQEDEKLFF
TGTGCCAGCAGCTTGGGACAGGAAGATGAAAAACTGTTTTTT
>TRBV2|TRBD2|.|TRBJ2-2
CASRGGRGTGELFF
TGTGCCAGCAGGGGCGGGAGAGGAACCGGGGAGCTGTTTTTT
>TRBV5-1|TRBD1|.|TRBJ2-2
CASSLVAGGNTGELFF
TGCGCCAGCAGCTTGGTAGCAGGGGGGAACACCGGGGAGCTGTTTTTT
>TRBV6-6|.|.|TRBJ1-1
CATYRLGTEAFF
TGTGCCACCTACAGGTTGGGCACTGAAGCTTTCTTT
>TRBV27|TRBD1|.|TRBJ1-6
CASSLRAAGGRSPLHF
TGTGCCAGCAGTTTAAGGGCGGCAGGGGGACGATCACCCCTCCACTTT
>TRBV7-3|.|.|TRBJ2-3
CASSSSTDTQYF
TGTGCCAGCAGCTCCAGCACAGATACGCAGTATTTT